This T cell receptor (beta chain) emerged from a study of shared T cell receptors in the human thymus. Sequencing used immunoSEQ multiplex PCR; TCRdb keeps in-frame clones, though not all of them. Of hundreds of thousands of clones in the sample, roughly 88% were seen once. Trimming cost V 4 bases and J 0 bases, with 13 bases left between them. CDR1 and CDR2 from the germline V gene are SGHDT and YYEEEE. The CDR3 loop spans 15 amino acids. The sample was also linked to a second study, of human thymus T cells.

The clonotype was recovered from a boy under two years old with a congenital heart defect. The sample taken for sequencing was thymocytes. The chain is built from TRBV5-6 and TRBJ1-1, with D unresolved. CDR3 in amino acids: CASSRGWRVNTEAFF. CDR3 DNA sequence: TGTGCCAGCAGCCGAGGATGGAGGGTGAACACTGAAGCTTTCTTT. The full variable domain, its missing parts supplied by reference TRBV5-6 and TRBJ1-1, is DAGVTQSPTHLIKTRGQQVTLRCSPKSGHDTVSWYQQALGQGPQFIFQYYEEEERQRGNFPDRFSGHQFPNYSSELNVNALLLGDSALYLCASSRGWRVNTEAFFGQGTRLTVV.